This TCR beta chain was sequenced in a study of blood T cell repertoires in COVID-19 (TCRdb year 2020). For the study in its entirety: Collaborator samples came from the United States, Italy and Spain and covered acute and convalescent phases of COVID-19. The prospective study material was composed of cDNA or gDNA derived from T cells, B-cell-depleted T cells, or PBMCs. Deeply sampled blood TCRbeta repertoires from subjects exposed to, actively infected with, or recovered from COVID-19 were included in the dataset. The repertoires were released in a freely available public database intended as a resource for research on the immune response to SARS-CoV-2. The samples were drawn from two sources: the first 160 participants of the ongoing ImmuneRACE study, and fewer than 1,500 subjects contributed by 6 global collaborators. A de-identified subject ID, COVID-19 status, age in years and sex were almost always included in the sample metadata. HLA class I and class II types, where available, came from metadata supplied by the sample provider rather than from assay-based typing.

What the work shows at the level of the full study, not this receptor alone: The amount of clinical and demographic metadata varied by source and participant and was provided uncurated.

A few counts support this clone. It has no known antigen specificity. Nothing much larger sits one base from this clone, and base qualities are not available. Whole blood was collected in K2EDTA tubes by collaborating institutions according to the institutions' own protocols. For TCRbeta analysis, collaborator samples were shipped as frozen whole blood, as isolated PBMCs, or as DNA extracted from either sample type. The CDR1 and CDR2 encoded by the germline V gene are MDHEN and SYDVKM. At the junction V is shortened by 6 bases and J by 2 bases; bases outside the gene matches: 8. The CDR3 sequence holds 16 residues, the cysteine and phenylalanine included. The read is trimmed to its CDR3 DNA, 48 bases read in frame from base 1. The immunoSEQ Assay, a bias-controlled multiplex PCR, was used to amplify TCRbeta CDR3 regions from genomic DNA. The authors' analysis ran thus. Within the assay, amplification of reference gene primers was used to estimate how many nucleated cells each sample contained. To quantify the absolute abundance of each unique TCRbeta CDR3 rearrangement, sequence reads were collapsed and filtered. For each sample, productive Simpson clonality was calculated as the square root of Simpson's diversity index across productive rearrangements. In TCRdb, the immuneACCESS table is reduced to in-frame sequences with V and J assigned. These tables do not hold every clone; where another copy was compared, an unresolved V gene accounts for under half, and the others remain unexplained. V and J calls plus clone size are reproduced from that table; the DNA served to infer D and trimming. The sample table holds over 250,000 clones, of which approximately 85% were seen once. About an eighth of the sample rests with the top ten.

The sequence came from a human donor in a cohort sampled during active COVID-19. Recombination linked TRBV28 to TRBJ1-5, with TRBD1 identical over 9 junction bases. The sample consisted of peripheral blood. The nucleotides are TGTGCCAGCAGAACGACCCGGACAGGGGGCAATCAGCCCCAGCATTTT. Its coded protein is CASRTTRTGGNQPQHF.